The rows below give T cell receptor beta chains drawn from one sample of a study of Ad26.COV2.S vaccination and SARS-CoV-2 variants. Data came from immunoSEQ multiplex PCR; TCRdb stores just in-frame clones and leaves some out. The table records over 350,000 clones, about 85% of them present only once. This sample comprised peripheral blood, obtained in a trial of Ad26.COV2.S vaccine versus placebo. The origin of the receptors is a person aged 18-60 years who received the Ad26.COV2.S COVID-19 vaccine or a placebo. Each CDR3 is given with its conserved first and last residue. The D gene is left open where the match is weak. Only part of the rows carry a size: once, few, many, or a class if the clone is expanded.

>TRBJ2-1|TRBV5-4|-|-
TGTGCCAGCAGCTTGGGTGATAACTCCTACAATGAGCAGTTCTTC
CASSLGDNSYNEQFF
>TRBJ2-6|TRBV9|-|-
TGTGCCAGCAGCGTAGCGGGGGACACATTCTCTGGGGCCAACGTCCTGACTTTC
CASSVAGDTFSGANVLTF
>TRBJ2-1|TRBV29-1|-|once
TGCAGCGTTGAAGATCCCATTTCTACAAGGGGGGAGCAGTTCTTC
CSVEDPISTRGEQFF
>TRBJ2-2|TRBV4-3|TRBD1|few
TGCGCCAGCAGCCAAGGTGGACAGGGCCCTCATGTCGGGGAGCTGTTTTTT
CASSQGGQGPHVGELFF
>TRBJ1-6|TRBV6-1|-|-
TGTGCCAGCAGTGAAGCAGTAGTGCCTAATTCACCCCTCCACTTT
CASSEAVVPNSPLHF
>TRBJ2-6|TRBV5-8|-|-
TGTGCCATACGAAATCAGGGTAACGGGGCCAACGTCCTGACTTTC
CAIRNQGNGANVLTF
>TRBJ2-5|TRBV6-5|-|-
TGTGCCAGCAGTTACGCCAACGGGGGTCTACTGGCCCAGTACTTC
CASSYANGGLLAQYF
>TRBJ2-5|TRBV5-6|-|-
TGTGCCAGCAGCTTTAAGGCGGAAGAGACCCAGTACTTC
CASSFKAEETQYF
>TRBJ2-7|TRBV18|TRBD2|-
TGTGCCAGCTCACCTTGGCCGGTTAGCGGGGGACGTGACGAGCAGTACTTC
CASSPWPVSGGRDEQYF
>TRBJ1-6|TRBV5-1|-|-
TGCGCCAGCAGCTTGGGATTGGATTCACCCCTCCACTTT
CASSLGLDSPLHF
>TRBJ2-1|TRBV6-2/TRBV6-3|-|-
TGTGCCAGCAGTCCCTGGACAGTCGGTGAGCAGTTCTTC
CASSPWTVGEQFF
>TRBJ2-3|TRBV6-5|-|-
TGTGCCAGCAGTTACAGCTCTAGCGTTGCAGATACGCAGTATTTT
CASSYSSSVADTQYF
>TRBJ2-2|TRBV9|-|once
TGTGCCAGCAGCGCCCCACAGGGTTACACCGGGGAGCTGTTTTTT
CASSAPQGYTGELFF
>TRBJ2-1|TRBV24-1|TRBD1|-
TGTGCCACCAGTGATTTCCACAGGGGGAGGTATGAGCAGTTCTTC
CATSDFHRGRYEQFF
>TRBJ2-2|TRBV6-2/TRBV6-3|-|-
TGTGCCAGCAGTTACTCCGGGACATCGGCCGGGGAGCTGTTTTTT
CASSYSGTSAGELFF
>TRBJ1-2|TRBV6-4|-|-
TGTGCCAGCAGTCCCTCCGTTAGGTACTATGGCTACACCTTC
CASSPSVRYYGYTF
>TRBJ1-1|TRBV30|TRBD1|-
TGTGCCTGGACATCGGGACAGGGCATCACTGAAGCTTTCTTT
CAWTSGQGITEAFF
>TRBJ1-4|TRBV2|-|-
TGTGCCAGCAGTCAACAGGGAGAAAAACTGTTTTTT
CASSQQGEKLFF
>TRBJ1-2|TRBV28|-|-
TGTGCCAGCAGTTTGACTGGGGCTGGAAACTATGGCTACACCTTC
CASSLTGAGNYGYTF
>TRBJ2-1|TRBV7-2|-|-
TGTGCCAGCAGCTTAGTAGGGGGGGCGGCTGAGCAGTTCTTC
CASSLVGGAAEQFF
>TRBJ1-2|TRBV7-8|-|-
TGTGCCAGCAGCTTAGAGTGGGTCGGAAACTATGGCTACACCTTC
CASSLEWVGNYGYTF
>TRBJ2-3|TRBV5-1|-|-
TGCGCCAGCAGCTCGGGGGTTAACACAGATACGCAGTATTTT
CASSSGVNTDTQYF
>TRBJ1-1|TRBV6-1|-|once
TGTGCCAGCAGACTAAGCGGAAGGAACACTGAAGCTTTCTTT
CASRLSGRNTEAFF
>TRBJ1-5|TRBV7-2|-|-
TGTGCCAGCAGCTTATATGACTTTCGGCAATATCAGCCCCAGCATTTT
CASSLYDFRQYQPQHF
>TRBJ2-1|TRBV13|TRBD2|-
TGTGCCAGCAGGGCTCAACTAGCGGGGCCATACAATGAGCAGTTCTTC
CASRAQLAGPYNEQFF
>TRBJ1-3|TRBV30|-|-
TGTGCCTGGGGGGGGCGCACCATATATTTT
CAWGGRTIYF
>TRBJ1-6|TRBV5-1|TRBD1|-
TGCGCCAGCAGCTTGACCGGACAGGGAAGATCACCCCTCCACTTT
CASSLTGQGRSPLHF
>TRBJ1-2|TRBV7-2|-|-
TGTGCCAGCAGCTTAGCGGGGGGCACAAACTATGGCTACACCTTC
CASSLAGGTNYGYTF
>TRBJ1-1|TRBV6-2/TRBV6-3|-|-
TGTGCCAGCAGTTTTACTGGGTACACTGAAGCTTTCTTT
CASSFTGYTEAFF
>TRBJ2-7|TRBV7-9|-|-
TGTGCCAGCAGCAACTGGGTTGGGGAGCAGTACTTC
CASSNWVGEQYF
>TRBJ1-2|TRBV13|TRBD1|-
TGTGCCAGCAGCTCCGAGTCAGGACAGGGGGGAGATGGCTACACCTTC
CASSSESGQGGDGYTF
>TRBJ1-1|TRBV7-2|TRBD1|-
TGTGCCAGCAGCTTAGTTTCAGGGGGTACGGCTGAAGCTTTCTTT
CASSLVSGGTAEAFF
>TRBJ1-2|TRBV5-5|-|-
TGTGCCAGCAGCTTGTATGGGAATGGCTACACCTTC
CASSLYGNGYTF
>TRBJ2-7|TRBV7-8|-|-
TGTGCCAGCAGCCCAGTCCGCACGGACTACGAGCAGTACTTC
CASSPVRTDYEQYF
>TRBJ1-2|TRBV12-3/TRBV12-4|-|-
TGTGCCAGCACCGACGGTGTTTTAGGCTACACCTTC
CASTDGVLGYTF
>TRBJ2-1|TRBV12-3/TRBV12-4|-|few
TGTGCCAGCAGTTTACTATATGAGCAGTTCTTC
CASSLLYEQFF
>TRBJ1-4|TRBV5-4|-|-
TGTGCCAGCAGCTTGGGGGTTTTGGGGGAAAAACTGTTTTTT
CASSLGVLGEKLFF
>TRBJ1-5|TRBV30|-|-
TGTGCCTGGGCGATAGGTAGCAATCAGCCCCAGCATTTT
CAWAIGSNQPQHF
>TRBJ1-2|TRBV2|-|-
TGTGCCAGCAGTGACGCAGAAATCTATGGCTACACCTTC
CASSDAEIYGYTF
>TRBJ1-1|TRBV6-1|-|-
TGTGCCAGCAGTGAATGGGGCAGGGGCGGTGTGAACACTGAAGCTTTCTTT
CASSEWGRGGVNTEAFF
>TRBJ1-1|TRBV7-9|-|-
TGTGCCAGCAGCTTAGAAGTACGTGAAGCTTTCTTT
CASSLEVREAFF
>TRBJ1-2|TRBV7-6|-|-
TGTGCCAGCAGCTGGGAGATCGGCGGCGGGACTAACTATGGCTACACCTTC
CASSWEIGGGTNYGYTF
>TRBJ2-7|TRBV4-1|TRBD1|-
TGCGCCAGCAGCCAAGGGGGACAGTTGAACTACGAGCAGTACTTC
CASSQGGQLNYEQYF
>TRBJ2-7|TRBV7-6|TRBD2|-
TGTGCCAGCAGCTCGCAAGGGCTAGCGGGGGACTACGAGCAGTACTTC
CASSSQGLAGDYEQYF
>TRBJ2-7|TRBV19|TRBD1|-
TGTGCCAGTAGTCCTGGGGGCCAGGGGGTGTTTGCCGGGTACGAGCAGTACTTC
CASSPGGQGVFAGYEQYF
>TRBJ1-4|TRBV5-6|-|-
TGTGCCAGCAGCTTGGGTACAGGGAGGGAGGAAAAACTGTTTTTT
CASSLGTGREEKLFF
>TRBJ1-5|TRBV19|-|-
TGTGCCAGTAGCTCAGGCCAGAACAATCAGCCCCAGCATTTT
CASSSGQNNQPQHF
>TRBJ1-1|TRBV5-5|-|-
TGTGCCAGCAGCTTAGCGGCTCCCGCTTCATCTGAAGCTTTCTTT
CASSLAAPASSEAFF
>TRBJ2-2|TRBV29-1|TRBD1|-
TGCAGCGTTGTAACTGGACAGGGGGCCGGGGAGCTGTTTTTT
CSVVTGQGAGELFF